This TCR beta chain was captured by sequencing in a study of cytomegalovirus exposure and HLA in healthy donors. Notes on the study in general: Being productive about 87% or about 30% of the time was typical of most TCR beta V segments in an earlier analysis.

Remarks on this clone: Its antigen is still unknown.

The PCR used 60 Vbeta and 13 Jbeta primers. Generated by immunoSEQ multiplex PCR, the TCRdb table keeps only in-frame clones and is missing some. The sample lists more than 90,000 clones, 55% to 65% occurring once. Germline assignment: CDR1 MGHDK and CDR2 SYGVNS. There are 16 residues in the CDR3. V lost 3 bases and J 3 bases, leaving 16 bases between the germline ends. The receptor was derived from a woman aged 25 to 39 in good health and CMV-seronegative. The J gene is TRBJ2-3, the V gene TRBV25-1; D is undetermined. Material for sequencing was PBMCs. CDR3 in amino acids: CASSDGTATPTDTQYF. CDR3 coding DNA: TGTGCCAGCAGTGATGGTACAGCTACACCGACAGATACGCAGTATTTT.